This TCR beta chain was recorded in a study of cytomegalovirus exposure and HLA in healthy donors (dated by TCRdb to the late 2010s). Broadly, across the study: In an earlier analysis of 550 to 750 of the donors, 276 Gb of sequence data and roughly 100 million unique TCR beta sequences from approximately 180 million T cells were reported. In an earlier analysis of around 540 of the donors, high-throughput TCR beta sequencing was used to judge whether each TCR beta V gene segment behaved as functional or pseudogenic. Along with the roughly 610-subject first cohort, a separate validation cohort of over a hundred different subjects was used. Among about 400 genotyped donors of the cohort, an average of around 250,000 unique TCR beta nucleotide sequences was sequenced per donor, of which about 18% were non-productive. Roughly 320 gigabases of sequencing data and approximately 91 million unique TCR sequences made up an early release that covered about 640 HLA-typed donors. Among the roughly 390 genotyped donors, roughly 80% belonged to the genetic ancestry cluster associated with self-reported Caucasian donors. The study profiled the T cell repertoires of under 700 subjects by immunosequencing and related them to cytomegalovirus serostatus. All discovery cohort repertoires had been generated using a single sequencing platform. In a later genetic analysis, genome-wide SNP genotypes for about three fifths of the 666 donors were used, and that subset was treated as a discovery cohort. In the later analysis, no new phenotypic data were used to find candidate immune exposures; instead, reliance was placed on TCR beta sequences and their occurrence across donors. The number of typed donors differed by locus: about 629-630 for A, B, C, DRB1 and DQB1; some 540 for DQA1; 606 for DPA1; and some 470 for DPB1. Four or five DR-DQ haplotypes were treated as single units for association and clustering because of strong linkage in the cohort. Donor age, sex, ethnicity and CMV serostatus were collected together with the repertoire data. To predict cytomegalovirus infection status, the study combined high-throughput TCR immunosequencing, statistical association of individual TCRs with disease status, and machine learning. The study aimed to test whether cataloging public T cell receptors could reveal signatures of past pathogen exposure. A later analysis re-examined previously published TCR beta repertoires from just over 650 donors and added high-resolution HLA genotyping to investigate patterns of TCR occurrence. HLA typing included class I and class II loci at four-digit resolution.

The library was produced with the immunoSEQ multiplex PCR assay. A mixture of 60 forward primers for TCR Vbeta segments and 13 reverse primers for TCR Jbeta segments was used in the multiplex PCR. A multiplex PCR assay on genomic DNA amplified the CDR3 region of rearranged TCR beta genes. On the Illumina HiSeq System, the amplified TCR beta libraries were sequenced as 87-base-pair reads. The published analysis was carried out like this. A later analysis counted 75 million to 100 million unique TCR beta chains across the 640 or so repertoires, and 9 million to 14 million of these chains were shared by at least two donors. Raw reads were error-corrected and collapsed into unique sequences with a nearest-neighbor algorithm that merged closely related sequences to remove PCR and sequencing errors. V, D and J gene segments were assigned by aligning CDR3 sequences to IMGT reference sequences. Each retained sequence needed at least a six-nucleotide match to both a V gene segment and a J gene segment. Rearrangements were classified as productive when the CDR3 lacked stop codons and remained in frame with V and J, and all other rearrangements were classified as non-productive. Following IMGT convention, CDR3 was defined as the stretch from the second conserved V-encoded cysteine to the conserved J-encoded phenylalanine. Sequences without an unambiguous match to a single V gene segment were excluded from the earlier analysis of almost 600 of the donors. In an earlier analysis of roughly 500 of the donors, V segments were called functional above 56.7% productive rearrangements and were called segregating when the between-donor standard deviation exceeded 5%. A statistical classification framework was built to diagnose cytomegalovirus status from the catalog of TCR beta chain sequences. V and J gene assignment, in a later analysis, came from comparing TCR nucleotide sequences with IMGT/GENE-DB human TR gene sequences. In a later analysis, CDR3 sequences and most-parsimonious VDJ recombination scenarios were assigned using the TCRdist pipeline. In a later analysis, each TCR beta chain was defined by its CDR3 amino acid sequence together with its V-gene family, and reads without a unique V-gene family were excluded. To address suspected cross-contamination and a sequencing artifact, a later analysis removed some 620 highly shared, low-generation-probability nucleotide sequences. In a later analysis, a clonal expansion index for each public chain was calculated from normalized within-repertoire ranks of inferred template counts. In a later analysis, generation probabilities were computed with a VDJ recombination model fitted to out-of-frame rearrangements, and the resulting probabilities were checked against IGoR. Hypergeometric tests were used in a later analysis to score TCR-TCR, TCR-HLA and TCR-CMV co-occurrence, with a repertoire-size bias correction applied to the TCR pairs. To estimate false discovery rates, a later analysis permuted the HLA or CMV assignments 20 times. In a later analysis, co-occurring TCRs were grouped with DBSCAN, and TCRdist sequence similarity was added when clustering was performed within HLA-allele-positive subsets. For co-occurrence clustering, repertoires with fewer than 30,000 or more than 120,000 public chains were excluded, along with about five repertoires with anomalous nucleotide sharing. This is the immuneACCESS table as TCRdb keeps it, with only in-frame sequences that have V and J called. A part of the clones is gone; compared with another copy, unresolved V genes explain less than half, and the rest is unexplained. D and trimming were read from the DNA, whereas the V and J calls and clone size are those reported in that table. Across this sample there are 120,000 to 150,000 clones, with about a tenth seen only once. The ten largest clones capture 1.8% of the sample.

The paper's findings and limits, for the study overall: In an earlier analysis of around 600 of the donors, most TCR beta V segments were observed in productive rearrangements about 87% or about 30% of the time, broadly matching IMGT annotations. Because counts were too low, seventeen rarely observed V segments, including chromosome 9 orphons, were excluded from the earlier analysis of 587 of the donors. In both the original and validation cohorts, the classifier was reported to diagnose cytomegalovirus status with high specificity and sensitivity. A later analysis found that HLA-associated TCR beta chains were more clonally expanded and had lower generation probabilities than equally common non-associated chains. In a later analysis, most CMV-associated TCR beta chains were found to appear HLA-restricted, with HLA associations seemingly driven largely by CMV exposure. Some IMGT-functional V segments, including TRBV6-2 and TRBV6-3, could not be distinguished by the 87-base-pair reads and were therefore excluded. CMV serostatus was the only immune exposure information available for the cohort. Three of the identified cytomegalovirus-associated TCR beta chains were confirmed in vitro to be specific for cytomegalovirus antigens. Most TCR sequences were seen in very few donors, while some public TCRs were found in many individuals. Only TCR beta chains were sequenced in this cohort, and the absence of alpha or paired-chain data limited detectable features. A further reported finding was that TCR beta sequences accurately predicted the HLA-A and HLA-B alleles for most subjects in the first cohort. Compared with the approximately 670-donor mean, donors in an Asian-associated ancestry cluster had fewer N-insertions in productive TCRs, according to a later genetic analysis. A later analysis reported that several top co-occurrence clusters appeared linked to parvovirus B19, influenza, CMV and Epstein-Barr virus. A cluster of highly shared sequence variants was judged likely to be a technical artifact of the sequencing pipeline. Presence/absence analyses assumed roughly uniform sequencing depth across donors, an assumption that may not hold. A later analysis associated about 17,000 TCR beta sequences with specific HLA alleles at a false discovery rate of 0.05. A later analysis found that TCR association rates varied across HLA loci, with DRB1 alleles showing the most associated TCRs and HLA-C alleles the fewest. An association between a missense DCLRE1C variant and V-gene and J-gene trimming of TCR beta chains was found in a later genetic analysis and replicated in an independent cohort. A total of roughly 160 TCR beta chains were listed by the study as associated with cytomegalovirus. When HLA alleles, especially DR and DQ, strongly co-occurred, attributing TCR associations to individual alleles was difficult. Because HLA typing was unavailable for some donors at each locus, only the typed subset was used in association tests. Correlated functional status among segregating V segments might reflect linkage disequilibrium, but an unknown experimental factor could not be ruled out. According to the authors, the approach could potentially be generalized to other disease states and immunological phenotypes.

At the junction V is shortened by 1 base and J by 0 bases, with 7 bases in between. The CDR3, from cysteine to phenylalanine, totals 15 residues. Only the CDR3 DNA stays, 45 bases, in frame from base 1. Sequences SGHTA (CDR1) and FQGNSA (CDR2) are obtained from the germline V gene. The cohort comprised fewer than 750 healthy bone marrow donors. All cohort members were sampled while nominally healthy, although unrecorded immune exposures were likely present. The donor was CMV seronegative and was included in the group of 352 seronegative cohort members. A peripheral blood sample was collected from each donor, and TCR beta sequencing was performed on peripheral blood mononuclear cells. The Qiagen DNeasy Blood Extraction Kit was used to extract genomic DNA from the blood cell samples. This clone was observed a few times. Its specific antigen is unknown. The input lacks base qualities; no much larger clone sits a single base away. The same CDR3 can be traced to other DNA sequences in this sample.

Sequencing used PBMCs. The chain employs TRBV7-2 and TRBJ1-5; TRBD1 is a possible D gene, resting on 5 matching bases. The TCR comes from a male donor in good health and CMV-seronegative. DNA sequence: TGTGCCAGCAGCTTAGGGCAGGGTAGCAATCAGCCCCAGCATTTT. This sequence encodes CASSLGQGSNQPQHF.